This T cell receptor beta chain was observed in a study of persistence of HIV-infected CD4 T cells. Study-level findings and limits: The rare CMV-responding cells with HIV-1 proviruses were not separately TCR-sequenced.

The CDR3 has 20 amino acids. Germline loops: CDR1 LGHNT, CDR2 FRNRAP. Trimming cost V 6 bases and J 0 bases; bases outside gene matches: 14. Sequencing used immunoSEQ version 4 in survey mode. TCRdb's table, derived via immunoSEQ multiplex PCR, lists solely in-frame clones and lacks some. The top ten hold roughly 1.3% of the sample, which has tens of thousands of clones, roughly 86% seen once. On this clone itself: No antigen is known for it.

Anti-CD3/anti-CD28 beads served as a nonspecific positive control stimulus. Responding CD4+ T cells were sorted by upregulation of both CD40 ligand and CD69. Before stimulation, PBMCs underwent CD8+ T cell depletion. The source of this sequence is an adult man with HIV who was CMV-seropositive. The sequences come from CD4+ T cells sorted from PBMCs after roughly 18-hour stimulation, collected from a patient who received antiretroviral therapy. The chain recombines TRBV12-5 with TRBJ2-1; 13 bases match TRBD2. The CDR3 sequence is CASGFLGTSGTLLSYNEQFF. The CDR3 DNA sequence: TGTGCTAGTGGCTTCCTGGGGACTAGCGGGACCCTTCTCTCCTACAATGAGCAGTTCTTC.